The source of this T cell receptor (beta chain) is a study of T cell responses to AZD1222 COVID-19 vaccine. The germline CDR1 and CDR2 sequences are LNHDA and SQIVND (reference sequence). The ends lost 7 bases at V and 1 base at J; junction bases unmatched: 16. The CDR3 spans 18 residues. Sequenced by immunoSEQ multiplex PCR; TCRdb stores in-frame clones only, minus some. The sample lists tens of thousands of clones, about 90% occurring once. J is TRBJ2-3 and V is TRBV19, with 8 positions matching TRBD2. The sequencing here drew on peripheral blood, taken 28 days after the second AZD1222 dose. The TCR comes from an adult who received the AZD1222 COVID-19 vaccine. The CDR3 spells CASKGEAGALLGTDTQYF. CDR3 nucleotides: TGTGCCAGTAAAGGGGAAGCGGGAGCCCTCCTTGGCACAGATACGCAGTATTTT.